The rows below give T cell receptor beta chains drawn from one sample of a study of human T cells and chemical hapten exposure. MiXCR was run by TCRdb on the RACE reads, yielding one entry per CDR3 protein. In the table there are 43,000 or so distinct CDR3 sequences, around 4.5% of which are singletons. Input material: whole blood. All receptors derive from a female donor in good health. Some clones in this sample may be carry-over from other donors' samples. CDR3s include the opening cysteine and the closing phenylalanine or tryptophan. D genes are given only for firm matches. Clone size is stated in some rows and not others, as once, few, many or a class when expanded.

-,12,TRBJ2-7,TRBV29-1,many,TGCAGCGTTGATTTAGGGTCGGACGAGCAGTACTTC,CSVDLGSDEQYF
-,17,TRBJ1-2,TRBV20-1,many,TGCAGTGCTAGAAACCGACAAGGGGGGTTAGCTAACTATGGCTACACCTTC,CSARNRQGGLANYGYTF
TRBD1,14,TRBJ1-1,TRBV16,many,TGTGCCAGCAGCCAACGGTCAGGGGGCACTGAAGCTTTCTTT,CASSQRSGGTEAFF
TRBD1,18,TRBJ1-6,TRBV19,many,TGTGCCAGTAGTCTCTGGACAGGTCAAAGCAGCTATAATTCACCCCTCCACTTT,CASSLWTGQSSYNSPLHF
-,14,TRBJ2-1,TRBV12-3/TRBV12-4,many,TGTGCCAGCAGTTTAGGGGGAGGCTACAATGAGCAGTTCTTC,CASSLGGGYNEQFF
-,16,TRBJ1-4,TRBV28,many,TGTGCCAGCAGTTTAGGCTTTGGAACAGTCCATGAAAAACTGTTTTTT,CASSLGFGTVHEKLFF
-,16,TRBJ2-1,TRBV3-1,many,TGTGCCAGCAGCCTTGGCAGTTCAGCCCTACGGAATGAGCAGTTCTTC,CASSLGSSALRNEQFF
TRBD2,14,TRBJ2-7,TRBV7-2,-,TGTGCCAGCAGCCCCTTAGCGGGGCTGAGCGAGCAGTACTTC,CASSPLAGLSEQYF
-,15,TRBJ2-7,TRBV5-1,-,TGCGCCAGCAGGCCCGCAGGTATCTCGGCCTACGAGCAGTACTTC,CASRPAGISAYEQYF
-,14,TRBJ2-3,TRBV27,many,TGTGCCAGCAGCAGGACACCCTACACAGATACGCAGTATTTT,CASSRTPYTDTQYF
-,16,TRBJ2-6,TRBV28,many,TGTGCCAGCAGTTTATGGCAGGGCTCTGGGGCCAACGTCCTGACTTTC,CASSLWQGSGANVLTF
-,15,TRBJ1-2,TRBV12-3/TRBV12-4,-,TGTGCCAGCAGTTTAGAGGGCCGGGCTGGGTATGGCTACACCTTC,CASSLEGRAGYGYTF
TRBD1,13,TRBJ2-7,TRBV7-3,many,TGTGCCAGCAGCCCGAGGGGGCCGTACGAGCAGTACTTC,CASSPRGPYEQYF
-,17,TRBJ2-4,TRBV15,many,TGTGCCACCAGCAGAGATCTTCGGGGGAACTCCAAAAACATTCAGTACTTC,CATSRDLRGNSKNIQYF
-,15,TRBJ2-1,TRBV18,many,TGTGCCAGCTCACCCCAGGGGCAGGCGTACAATGAGCAGTTCTTC,CASSPQGQAYNEQFF
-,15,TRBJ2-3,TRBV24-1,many,TGTGCCACCAGTGAATCGGGACCGCGCACAGATACGCAGTATTTT,CATSESGPRTDTQYF
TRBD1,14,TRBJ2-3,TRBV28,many,TGTGCCAGCAACCCGGGACAGCTCACAGATACGCAGTATTTT,CASNPGQLTDTQYF
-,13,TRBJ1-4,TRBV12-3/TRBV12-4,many,TGTGCCAGCAGCTATACCTGGGAGGAAAAACTGTTTTTT,CASSYTWEEKLFF
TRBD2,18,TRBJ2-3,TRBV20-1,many,TGCAGTGCGACCCCATTAAATTTAGCGGGGGGGACCACAGATACGCAGTATTTT,CSATPLNLAGGTTDTQYF
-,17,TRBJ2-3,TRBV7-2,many,TGTGCCAGCAGCTTAGCGCAAGGAACCATAAGCACAGATACGCAGTATTTT,CASSLAQGTISTDTQYF
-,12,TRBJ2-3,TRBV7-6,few,TGTGCCAGCAGCTCACGGGGGGATACGCAGTATTTT,CASSSRGDTQYF
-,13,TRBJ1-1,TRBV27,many,TGTGCCAGCCACCCGACAGTAAACACTGAAGCTTTCTTT,CASHPTVNTEAFF
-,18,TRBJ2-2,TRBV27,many,TGTGCCAGCAGTTTCTCTCTTGGTAGCCCCTTGAACACCGGGGAGCTGTTTTTT,CASSFSLGSPLNTGELFF
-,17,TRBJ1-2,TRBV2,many,TGTGCCAGCAGTGAAAGGGTTGGCCGGGGAACTAACTATGGCTACACCTTC,CASSERVGRGTNYGYTF
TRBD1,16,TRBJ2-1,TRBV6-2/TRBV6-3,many,TGTGCCAGCAGTTACTTACAGGGGGAAGGATTCAATGAGCAGTTCTTC,CASSYLQGEGFNEQFF
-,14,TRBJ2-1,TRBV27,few,TGTGCCACCACCGTGGTTAGCCGCTCGAATGAGCAGTTCTTC,CATTVVSRSNEQFF
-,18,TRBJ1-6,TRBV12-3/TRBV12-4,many,TGTGCCAGCAGCCAATACACCACAGGGAGCTCCTATAATTCACCCCTCCACTTT,CASSQYTTGSSYNSPLHF
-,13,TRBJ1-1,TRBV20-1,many,TGCAGTGCTCCCCGACAGACGAACACTGAAGCTTTCTTT,CSAPRQTNTEAFF
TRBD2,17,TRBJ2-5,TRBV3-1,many,TGTGCCAGCAGCCCTGGGCCCCTAGCGGGGGGGACGGAGACCCAGTACTTC,CASSPGPLAGGTETQYF
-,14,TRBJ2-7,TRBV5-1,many,TGCGCCAGCAGCTTGGTTCAGGGTACCTACGAGCAGTACTTC,CASSLVQGTYEQYF
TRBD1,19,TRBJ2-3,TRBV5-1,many,TGCGCCAGCAGCCGAGAACCCCCTCCGTACAGGGGAGCGTCAGATACGCAGTATTTT,CASSREPPPYRGASDTQYF
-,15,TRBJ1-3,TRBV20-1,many,TGCAGTGCTAGAGACCCTGGGAGCTCTGGAAACACCATATATTTT,CSARDPGSSGNTIYF
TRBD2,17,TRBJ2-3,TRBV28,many,TGTGCCAGCAGTAGCCCTAGCGGGGGGGGGTGGACAGATACGCAGTATTTT,CASSSPSGGGWTDTQYF
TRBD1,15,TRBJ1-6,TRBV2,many,TGTGCCAGCAGTATACGGGACAGGAGTTCGAGGCCCCTCCACTTT,CASSIRDRSSRPLHF
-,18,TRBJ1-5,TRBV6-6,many,TGTGCCAGCAGTTACTCGATAAGCAGGGCTTATAGCAATCAGCCCCAGCATTTT,CASSYSISRAYSNQPQHF
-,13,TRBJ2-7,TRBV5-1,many,TGCGCCAGCAGCGATGGGCCCGACTACGAGCAGTACTTC,CASSDGPDYEQYF
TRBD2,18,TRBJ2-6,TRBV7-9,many,TGTGCCAGCAGCTCGGGACTATTCACCTCGTCTGGGGCCAACGTCCTGACTTTC,CASSSGLFTSSGANVLTF
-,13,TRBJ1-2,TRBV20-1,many,TGCAGTGCTAGAGATCCGAGACACTATGGCTACACCTTC,CSARDPRHYGYTF
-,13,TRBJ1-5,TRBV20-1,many,TGCAGTGCTAGAGCTCAGGACCCGCCATCCCAGCATTTT,CSARAQDPPSQHF
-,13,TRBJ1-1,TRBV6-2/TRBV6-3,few,TGTGCCAGCAGTTACACACTGAACACTGAAGCTTTCTTT,CASSYTLNTEAFF
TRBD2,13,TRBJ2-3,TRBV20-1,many,TGCAGTGCACTAGCGGGGAGCACAGATACGCAGTATTTT,CSALAGSTDTQYF
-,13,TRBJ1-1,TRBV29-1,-,TGCAGCTCTCGACCGACCCTGAACACTGAAGCTTTCTTT,CSSRPTLNTEAFF
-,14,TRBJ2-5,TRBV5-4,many,TGTGCCAGCAGCGGGCAGAATTACCAAGAGACCCAGTACTTC,CASSGQNYQETQYF
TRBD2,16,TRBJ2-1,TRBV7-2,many,TGTGCCAGCAGCTTTTCCGGCGGGGGGGTCTACAATGAGCAGTTCTTC,CASSFSGGGVYNEQFF
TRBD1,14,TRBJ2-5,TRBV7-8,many,TGTGCCAGCAGCCATCGGACAGGGGAAGAGACCCAGTACTTC,CASSHRTGEETQYF
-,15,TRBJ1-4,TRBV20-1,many,TGCAGTGCTAGACTGGAACCCCGAGGGAATGAAAAACTGTTTTTT,CSARLEPRGNEKLFF
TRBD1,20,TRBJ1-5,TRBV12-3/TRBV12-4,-,TGTGCCAGCAGGATCCCCCTTCGGGACAGGGAGTATATCAGCGATCAGCCCCAGCATTTT,CASRIPLRDREYISDQPQHF
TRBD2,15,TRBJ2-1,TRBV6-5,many,TGTGCCAGCAGCCGCGGGGGGCGCTCCTACAATGAGCAGTTCTTC,CASSRGGRSYNEQFF
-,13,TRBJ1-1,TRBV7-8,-,TGTGCCAGCAGCTTCAACAGGAACACTGAAGCTTTCTTT,CASSFNRNTEAFF
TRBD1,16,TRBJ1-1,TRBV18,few,TGTGCCAGCTCACCAAGGGAGACAGGGTTGGGCACTGAAGCTTTCTTT,CASSPRETGLGTEAFF
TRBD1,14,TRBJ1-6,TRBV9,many,TGTGCCAGCAGCGTAACAGGGGTTAATTCACCCCTCCACTTT,CASSVTGVNSPLHF
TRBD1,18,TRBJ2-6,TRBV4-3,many,TGCGCCAGCAGCCAAGATGGGACAGGGGTTTCTGGGGCCAACGTCCTGACTTTC,CASSQDGTGVSGANVLTF
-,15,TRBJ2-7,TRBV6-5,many,TGTGCCAGCAGCTCGGGACCTCAAGGGTCCTACGAGCAGTACTTC,CASSSGPQGSYEQYF